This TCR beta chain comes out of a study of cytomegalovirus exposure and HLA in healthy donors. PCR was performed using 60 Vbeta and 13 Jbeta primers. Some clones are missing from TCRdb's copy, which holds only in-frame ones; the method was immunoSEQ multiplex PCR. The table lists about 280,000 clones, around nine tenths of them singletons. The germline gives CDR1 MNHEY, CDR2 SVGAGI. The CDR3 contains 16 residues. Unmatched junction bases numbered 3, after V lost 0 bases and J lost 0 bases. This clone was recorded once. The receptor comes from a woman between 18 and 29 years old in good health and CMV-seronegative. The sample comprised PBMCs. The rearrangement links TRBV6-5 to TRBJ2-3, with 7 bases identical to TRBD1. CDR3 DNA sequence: TGTGCCAGCAGTTACTCGGGACAGCTCAGCACAGATACGCAGTATTTT. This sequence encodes CASSYSGQLSTDTQYF.